Following are 12 T cell receptor beta chains from one sample sequenced in a study of blood T cell repertoires in COVID-19. Generated by immunoSEQ multiplex PCR, the TCRdb table keeps only in-frame clones and is missing some. The sample carries just under 150,000 clones, approximately 81% recorded once. The sequenced material came from peripheral blood. These receptors were taken from a human donor with acute or convalescent COVID-19. The donor label of this sample is uncertain.

This chain joins TRBV15 and TRBJ1-4; weak D call: TRBD1 (5 bases). The CDR3 contains 17 residues. Per the germline V gene, CDR1 is LNHNV and CDR2 is YYDKDF (reference sequence). The V and J ends lost 6 bases and 3 bases respectively, with 20 bases between them. CDR3 protein: CATSVGPQGGSNEKLFF. CDR3 DNA: TGTGCCACCAGTGTCGGTCCCCAGGGAGGTTCTAATGAAAAACTGTTTTTT.

The rearrangement links TRBV14 to TRBJ1-4; D might be TRBD1 (5 bases). Trimming removed 5 bases from V and 6 bases from J, with 7 bases in between. The germline V gene has CDR1 SGHDN and CDR2 FVKESK. The CDR3 length is 12 residues. Here the CDR3 DNA reads TGTGCCAGCAGCGTCAGGGATGAAAAACTGTTTTTT. Translation: CASSVRDEKLFF.

The chain combines TRBV10-3 with TRBJ1-6; 9 positions match TRBD1. Germline CDR1 ENHRY, CDR2 SYGVKD. CDR3 length: 13 amino acids. The trim removed 10 bases at V and 7 bases at J, leaving 5 bases unmatched. The DNA of the CDR3 is TGTGCCACATCCGGACAGGGGAATTCACCCCTCCACTTT. Translating gives CATSGQGNSPLHF.

The chain's CDR3 is CASSQVSDSPLHF. Written as DNA, the CDR3 is TGTGCCAGCAGCCAAGTGTCGGATTCACCCCTCCACTTT. The chain couples TRBV3-1 (or the pseudogene TRBV3-2) to TRBJ1-6; D is undetermined. The germline V gene encodes CDR1 LGHDT and CDR2 YNNKEL (reference sequence). V dropped 1 base and J dropped 8 bases, with 6 bases sitting between them. The CDR3 spans 13 residues.

The J gene is TRBJ2-3, the V gene TRBV4-3; D possibly corresponds to TRBD2 (5 bases). The germline V gene encodes CDR1 LGHNA and CDR2 YSLEER. Trimming shortened V by 1 base and J by 1 base, and 12 bases separated the two germline ends. There are 16 residues in the CDR3. The CDR3 loop reads CASSQGVGKGTDTQYF. In DNA form, the CDR3 reads TGCGCCAGCAGCCAAGGGGTCGGGAAGGGCACAGATACGCAGTATTTT.

The rearrangement joins TRBV30 to TRBJ2-7, with 10 bases lining up with TRBD1. The germline gives CDR1 GTSNPN, CDR2 SVGIG (reference sequence). The CDR3 is 12 residues long. J was trimmed by 4 bases and V by 5 bases; bases with no gene match: 2. This CDR3 is CAWSGQGYEQYF. CDR3 DNA: TGTGCCTGGTCGGGACAGGGGTACGAGCAGTACTTC.

The gene calls are TRBV7-2 and TRBJ2-1; TRBD1 agrees at 7 bases. This CDR3 is 17 amino acids long. V was pared by 5 bases and J by 1 base, with 11 bases of the junction left unmatched. Germline V gives CDR1 SGHTA, CDR2 FQGNSA. The CDR3 region has the DNA TGTGCCAGCAGCCTAACCGCCGGGACAGCGTCCTACAATGAGCAGTTCTTC. Its translation: CASSLTAGTASYNEQFF.

The CDR3 bases are TGCAGCGTCCAGGCTAGCACAGATACGCAGTATTTT. It specifies CSVQASTDTQYF. The rearrangement links TRBV29-1 to TRBJ2-3; D is unclear. Germline values: CDR1 SQVTM, CDR2 ANQGSEA. This CDR3 is 12 amino acids long. Trimming removed 6 bases at V and 0 bases at J, with 7 bases between.

J is TRBJ2-7 and V is TRBV9; TRBD1 matches 7 bases. Trimming cost V 6 bases and J 5 bases; bases outside gene matches: 11. Per germline, CDR1 SGDLS and CDR2 YYNGEE. The CDR3 has 14 residues. CDR3 sequence (DNA): TGTGCCAGCACGGTCCATCCTGACAGGGACGAGCAGTACTTC. This gives the protein CASTVHPDRDEQYF.

V is TRBV14 and J is TRBJ1-2, with D unresolved. Germline CDR1 is SGHDN and CDR2 is FVKESK. V was trimmed by 4 bases and J by 8 bases, leaving 17 bases between them. The CDR3 is 14 amino acids. CDR3: CASSPTELRRGYTF. The CDR3 DNA reads as TGTGCCAGCAGCCCCACCGAACTTCGGAGAGGCTACACCTTC.

The chain links TRBV6-2 or TRBV6-3 to TRBJ2-7; a possible D gene is TRBD2 (5 bases). Trimming removed 4 bases from V and 0 bases from J, with 13 bases in between. Looked up from germline, CDR1 is MNHEY and CDR2 is SVGEGT. The CDR3 covers 15 residues. The CDR3 region has the DNA TGTGCCAGCAGTTCCTATCCCGGGATCTCCTACGAGCAGTACGTC. Encoded protein: CASSSYPGISYEQYV.

The CDR3 is CASSQDVSRGTEAFF. In DNA, the CDR3 is TGTGCCAGCAGCCAAGACGTCAGTCGGGGCACTGAAGCTTTCTTT. The chain recombines TRBV3-1 (or the pseudogene TRBV3-2) with TRBJ1-1; D ambiguous. The CDR3 length is 15 residues. The V gene's germline CDR1 is LGHDT and CDR2 YNNKEL (reference sequence). V lost 0 bases, J lost 4 bases, and 12 bases lay in between.